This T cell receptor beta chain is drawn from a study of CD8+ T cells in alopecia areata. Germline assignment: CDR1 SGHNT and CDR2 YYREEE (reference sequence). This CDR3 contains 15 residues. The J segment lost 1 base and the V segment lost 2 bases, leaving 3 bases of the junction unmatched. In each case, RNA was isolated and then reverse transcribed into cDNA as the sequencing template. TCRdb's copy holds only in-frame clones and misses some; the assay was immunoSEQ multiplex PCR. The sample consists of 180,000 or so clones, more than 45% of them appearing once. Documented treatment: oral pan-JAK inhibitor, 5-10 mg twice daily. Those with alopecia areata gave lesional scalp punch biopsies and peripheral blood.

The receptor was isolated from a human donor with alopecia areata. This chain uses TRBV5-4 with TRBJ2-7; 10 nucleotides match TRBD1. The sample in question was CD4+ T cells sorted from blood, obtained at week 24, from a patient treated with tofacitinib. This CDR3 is CASSLPGQGSYEQYF. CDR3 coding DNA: TGTGCCAGCAGCTTACCGGGACAGGGGTCCTACGAGCAGTACTTC. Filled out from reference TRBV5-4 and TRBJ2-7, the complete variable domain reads ETGVTQSPTHLIKTRGQQVTLRCSSQSGHNTVSWYQQALGQGPQFIFQYYREEENGRGNFPPRFSGLQFPNYSSELNVNALELDDSALYLCASSLPGQGSYEQYFGPGTRLTVT.